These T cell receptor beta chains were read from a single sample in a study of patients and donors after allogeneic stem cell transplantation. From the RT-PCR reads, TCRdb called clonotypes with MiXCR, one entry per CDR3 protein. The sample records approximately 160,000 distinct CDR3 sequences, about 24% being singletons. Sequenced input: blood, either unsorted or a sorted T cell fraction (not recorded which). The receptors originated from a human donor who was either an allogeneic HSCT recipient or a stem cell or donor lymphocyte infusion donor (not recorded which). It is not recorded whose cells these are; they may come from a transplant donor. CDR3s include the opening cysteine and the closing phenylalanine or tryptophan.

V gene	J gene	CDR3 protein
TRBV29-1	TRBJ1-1	CSALGAENWNTEAFF
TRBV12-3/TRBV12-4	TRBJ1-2	CASSSGLHNYGYTF
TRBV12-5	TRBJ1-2	CASGLEVYGYTF
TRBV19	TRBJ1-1	CASSIDSRTVNTEAFF
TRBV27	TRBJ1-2	CAAGTASNYGYTF
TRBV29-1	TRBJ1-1	CSVVGRHHTEAFF
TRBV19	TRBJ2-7	CASRSAASYEQYF
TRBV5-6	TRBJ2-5	CASSSPSYTKETQYF
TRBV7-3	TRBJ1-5	CASSPMGGRNNQPQHF
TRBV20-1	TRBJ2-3	CSARVAGASTDTQYF
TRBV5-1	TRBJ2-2	CASSLDVGPTGELFF
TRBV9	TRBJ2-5	CASSVGVGGLQETQYF
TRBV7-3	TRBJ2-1	CASSPQTALDTEQFF
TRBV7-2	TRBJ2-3	CASTTIAVMITDTQYF
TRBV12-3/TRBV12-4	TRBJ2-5	CASSFSLAGGIQETQYF
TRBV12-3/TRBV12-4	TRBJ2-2	CASSPLVRADNPGELFF
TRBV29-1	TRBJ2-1	CSVERLAGSYNEQFF
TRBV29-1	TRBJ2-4	CSALAGKVKNIQYF
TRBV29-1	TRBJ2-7	CSVSGGLSYEQYF
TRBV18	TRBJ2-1	CASSPWVYREQFF